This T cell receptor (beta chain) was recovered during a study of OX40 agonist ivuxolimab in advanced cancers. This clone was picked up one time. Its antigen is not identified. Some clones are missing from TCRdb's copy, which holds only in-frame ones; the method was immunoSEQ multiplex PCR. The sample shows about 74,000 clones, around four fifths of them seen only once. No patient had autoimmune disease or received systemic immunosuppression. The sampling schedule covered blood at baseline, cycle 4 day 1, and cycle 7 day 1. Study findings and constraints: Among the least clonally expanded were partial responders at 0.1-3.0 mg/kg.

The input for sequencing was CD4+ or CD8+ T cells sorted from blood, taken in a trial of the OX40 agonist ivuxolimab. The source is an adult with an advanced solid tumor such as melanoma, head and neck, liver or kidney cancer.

The CDR3 sequence: CASSQLNTEAFF. The CDR3 nucleotides read TGCGCCAGCAGCCAACTGAACACTGAAGCTTTCTTT. The genes are TRBV4-1 and TRBJ1-1, with unresolved D. Germline CDR1 is MGHRA and CDR2 is YSYEKL. The V end lost 2 bases, the J end lost 0 bases, and 1 base lay between the germline ends. CDR3 length equals 12 residues.